This is a list of T cell receptor beta chains from one sample in a study of T-cell memory formation after mild COVID-19. TCRdb reanalysed the 5' RACE reads using MiXCR and keeps one entry per CDR3 protein. This sample has about 100,000 distinct CDR3 sequences, with around 10% found just once. The sample was PBMCs or a T cell subset sorted from them (not recorded which). Source of these receptors: a young man who had mild COVID-19 (a few samples of this study predate the infection). Cell type and time point are not known. The CDR3 runs from the conserved cysteine through the conserved F or W. A D gene is named only where the DNA matches it firmly. Clone size appears in some rows only: once, few, many, or a class for an expanded clone.

d_gene	v_gene	abundance	j_gene	CDR3nt	CDR3aa
-	TRBV6-6	few	TRBJ2-7	TGTGCCAGCAGTCGCGGACCGCCCGGCGAGCAGTACTTC	CASSRGPPGEQYF
-	TRBV7-9	few	TRBJ1-5	TGTGCCAGCAGCACCCGGGACCAGCCCCAGCATTTT	CASSTRDQPQHF
TRBD2	TRBV12-3/TRBV12-4	many	TRBJ2-3	TGTGCCAGCAGCACCGGGACTAGCGGTAGCACAGATACGCAGTATTTT	CASSTGTSGSTDTQYF
-	TRBV24-1	-	TRBJ2-2	TGTGCCACCAGTGGGGGTTTATACACCGGGGAGCTGTTTTTT	CATSGGLYTGELFF
-	TRBV6-5	few	TRBJ1-2	TGTGCCAGCAGTTACCTCACTGTACGGACGGCCTATGGCTACACCTTC	CASSYLTVRTAYGYTF
-	TRBV7-6	many	TRBJ2-5	TGTGCCAGCAGCTTAGGGGCGGAGGTGGACGGGGAGACCCAGTACTTC	CASSLGAEVDGETQYF
-	TRBV5-1	few	TRBJ2-5	TGCGCCAGCAGCTTGGCTCCAGGGAGCCAAGAGACCCAGTACTTC	CASSLAPGSQETQYF
TRBD1	TRBV4-1	-	TRBJ2-3	TGCGCCAGCAGCCAAGAAGGGGACAGGATATACACAGATACGCAGTATTTT	CASSQEGDRIYTDTQYF
TRBD2	TRBV11-2	few	TRBJ2-7	TGTGCCAGCAGTTCCCATCCCGAACTAGCGGGAGGCCGCGTCTCCTACGAGCAGTACTTC	CASSSHPELAGGRVSYEQYF
-	TRBV5-4	-	TRBJ1-1	TGTGCCAGCAGCTTGAAGGGAGGAGACACTGAAGCTTTCTTT	CASSLKGGDTEAFF
TRBD1	TRBV28	-	TRBJ2-2	TGTGCCAGCCTCCCCTTTCCCGGGACAGCGGCAACTAACTCGAACACCGGGGAGCTGTTTTTT	CASLPFPGTAATNSNTGELFF
-	TRBV12-3/TRBV12-4	-	TRBJ1-5	TGTGCCAGCAGTTTAGAGTTGCCAGGGGCCAATCAGCCCCAGCATTTT	CASSLELPGANQPQHF
-	TRBV4-1	-	TRBJ2-3	TGCGCCAGCAGCTCGCACCAGGACACAGATACGCAGTATTTT	CASSSHQDTDTQYF
TRBD2	TRBV7-2	medium-sized	TRBJ2-5	TGTGCCAGCAGCGGGAAGGGACTAGCGGGAGAGACCCAGTACTTC	CASSGKGLAGETQYF
TRBD2	TRBV27	few	TRBJ2-3	TGTGCCAGCAGTTTATCGACGCTAGCGGGACCCACAGATACGCAGTATTTT	CASSLSTLAGPTDTQYF
TRBD1	TRBV6-2/TRBV6-3	few	TRBJ1-1	TGTGCCAGCAGTCGGACAGGGCAGAACACTGAAGCTTTCTTT	CASSRTGQNTEAFF
TRBD1	TRBV20-1	-	TRBJ1-6	TGCAGTGCTTTTTCCGGGACAGGGACAAATTCACCCCTCCACTTT	CSAFSGTGTNSPLHF
TRBD1	TRBV7-8	many	TRBJ2-1	TGTGCCAGCTCCTACTGGGGGACAGGGGGCAACAATGAGCAGTTCTTC	CASSYWGTGGNNEQFF
-	TRBV29-1	many	TRBJ2-3	TGCAGCGTTGAAGATCGTGGCAGGAGCACAGATACGCAGTATTTT	CSVEDRGRSTDTQYF
-	TRBV7-2	-	TRBJ2-5	TGTGCCAGCACGGGGGACAGCTTCCGAATGGATCAAGAGACCCAGTACTTC	CASTGDSFRMDQETQYF
TRBD2	TRBV7-6	many	TRBJ2-3	TGTGCCAGCAGCGCGAGCGGGGGGGGCACAGATACGCAGTATTTT	CASSASGGGTDTQYF
-	TRBV13	-	TRBJ2-2	TGTGCCAGCAGCGTCACAGGTGGCACCGGGGAGCTGTTTTTT	CASSVTGGTGELFF
-	TRBV7-9	-	TRBJ1-1	TGTGCCAGCTCGGGGGTCGCCACTGAAGCTTTCTTT	CASSGVATEAFF
TRBD2	TRBV3-1	few	TRBJ2-1	TGTGCCAGCGATAGCGGGGGGGGTACAATGGAGCAGTTCTTC	CASDSGGGTMEQFF
-	TRBV12-3/TRBV12-4	-	TRBJ1-4	TGTGCCAGCAGTTTTGAGACTTCTAATGAAAAACTGTTTTTT	CASSFETSNEKLFF
-	TRBV6-6	few	TRBJ1-4	TGTGCCAGCAGTACGGGCCCACTATCCGGGTTGCTGTTTTTT	CASSTGPLSGLLFF
-	TRBV29-1	-	TRBJ2-1	TGCAGCGTTGATTGGGGGGCGATTGAGCAGTTCTTC	CSVDWGAIEQFF
-	TRBV4-2	-	TRBJ1-5	TGTGCCAGCAGCCAAGTTTCTGGACAGAGAGAGCAGCCCCAGCATTTT	CASSQVSGQREQPQHF
-	TRBV4-1	-	TRBJ1-2	TGCGCCAGCAGCCAAAGGCTTTGGGGCGGCTACACCTTC	CASSQRLWGGYTF
-	TRBV5-1	few	TRBJ2-3	TGCGCCAGCAGCTTGGAGGTCGAGACAGATACGCAGTATTTT	CASSLEVETDTQYF
-	TRBV4-3	-	TRBJ2-3	TGCGCCAGCAGCCAATTTCCCACAGATACGCAGTATTTT	CASSQFPTDTQYF
-	TRBV7-8	-	TRBJ2-2	TGTGCCAGCAGGTACGGAGGAGCTGACACCGGGGAGCTGTTTTTT	CASRYGGADTGELFF
-	TRBV7-8	few	TRBJ2-1	TGTGCCAGCAGTATTAGCTCCTACAATGAGCAGTTCTTC	CASSISSYNEQFF
-	TRBV7-8	-	TRBJ2-7	TGTGCCAGCAGCTTGTTTCAAGACTCCTACGAGCAGTACTTC	CASSLFQDSYEQYF
-	TRBV7-2	many	TRBJ2-5	TGTGCCAGCAGCCCCCGCCCGAGAGGGAAAGAGACCCAGTACTTC	CASSPRPRGKETQYF
-	TRBV5-1	-	TRBJ2-3	TGCGCCAGCAGCTTGACCCGGGGTCCGGGAGATACGCAGTATTTT	CASSLTRGPGDTQYF
TRBD2	TRBV7-8	-	TRBJ2-3	TGTGCCAGCAGCTTAAGACTAGCGGGGGACACAGATACGCAGTATTTT	CASSLRLAGDTDTQYF
-	TRBV7-9	few	TRBJ2-2	TGTGCCAGCAGCTTAGCGCAGCAGGTGGTGGCCGGGGAGCTGTTTTTT	CASSLAQQVVAGELFF
-	TRBV3-1	few	TRBJ1-2	TGTGCCAGCAGCCAATCTCTAGGCGGGGAGAACTATGGCTACACCTTC	CASSQSLGGENYGYTF
-	TRBV27	few	TRBJ2-1	TGTGCCAGCGGGTACAATGAGCAGTTCTTC	CASGYNEQFF
-	TRBV6-6	-	TRBJ2-5	TGTGCCAGCAGAACGGGGTTAGAAGAGACCCAGTACTTC	CASRTGLEETQYF
-	TRBV6-5	once	TRBJ1-6	TGTGCCAGCAGGGAACCGGTGGGACCCCTCCACTTT	CASREPVGPLHF
-	TRBV7-2	-	TRBJ2-7	TGTGCCAGCAGCCGTGTGGAGGCGGGGTACGAGCAGTACTTC	CASSRVEAGYEQYF
-	TRBV6-4	-	TRBJ2-7	TGTGCCAGCAGTACTGGGACACCTGAGTCGATTATCCACGAGCAGTACTTC	CASSTGTPESIIHEQYF
-	TRBV4-1	-	TRBJ1-2	TGCGCCAGCAGCCAAGAGATAATCATTCCCAGCACAGTTAACTATGGCTACACCTTC	CASSQEIIIPSTVNYGYTF
-	TRBV27	few	TRBJ1-6	TGTGCCAGCAGTTGGGGGGGTTCACCCCTCCACTTT	CASSWGGSPLHF
-	TRBV10-3	-	TRBJ2-1	TGTGCCATCAGGGACATCTACAATGAGCAGTTCTTC	CAIRDIYNEQFF
-	TRBV25-1	few	TRBJ2-1	TGTGCCAGCAGTGAATACAATGCCAATGAGCAGTTCTTC	CASSEYNANEQFF
TRBD2	TRBV27	-	TRBJ2-2	TGTGCCAGCAAAATGACTAGCGGGTTAACCGGGGAGCTGTTTTTT	CASKMTSGLTGELFF
-	TRBV7-2	-	TRBJ2-7	TGTGCCAGCAGCTTCTCGCTGGTCTACGAGCAGTACTTC	CASSFSLVYEQYF
-	TRBV4-1	-	TRBJ2-7	TGCGCCAGCAGCTCTCGATTACAAGGACAGTACGAGCAGTACTTC	CASSSRLQGQYEQYF
-	TRBV4-3	few	TRBJ1-2	TGCGCCAGCAGCCAACAGGGACAAAGCTATGGCTACACCTTC	CASSQQGQSYGYTF
TRBD2	TRBV23-1	few	TRBJ2-3	TGCGCCAGCAGCCCCTCGGGGGGGTGGAAAGATACGCAGTATTTT	CASSPSGGWKDTQYF
-	TRBV6-5	few	TRBJ1-1	TGTGCCAGCCTTAACGGGGGCGAAGCTTTCTTT	CASLNGGEAFF
-	TRBV29-1	-	TRBJ2-3	TGCAGCGTTGTAAGAGGGTTTCGGCGGGGTTACACAGATACGCAGTATTTT	CSVVRGFRRGYTDTQYF